This T cell receptor beta chain was identified during a study of OX40 agonist ivuxolimab in advanced cancers. Across the study: Participants, 75% to 85% male, averaged around 64 years of age, ranging from about 20 to 80. Three individuals attained partial responses, comprising one hepatocellular carcinoma case and two cutaneous melanoma cases.

Points from the study as a whole: At 0.1 to 3.0 mg/kg and by week 6, clonal expansion occurred in CD4+ and CD8+ blood T cells.

Clones were sequenced by immunoSEQ multiplex PCR, and TCRdb holds only the in-frame ones, with some missing. The sample has 50,000 to 75,000 clones, around 86% seen once. Concerning this clone: Its antigen is unidentified.

The germline CDR1 and CDR2 sequences are MNHEY and SVGAGI. The CDR3 totals 13 residues. V lost 2 bases and J lost 7, with 8 bases in between. The clonotype was recovered from an adult with an advanced solid tumor such as melanoma, head and neck, liver or kidney cancer. The V call is TRBV6-5, the J call TRBJ1-4; D is perhaps TRBD1 (5 bases). This material consisted of CD4+ or CD8+ T cells sorted from blood, taken in a trial of the OX40 agonist ivuxolimab. CDR3: CASSYVRGEKLFF. The CDR3 nucleotides are TGTGCCAGCAGTTACGTGAGGGGTGAAAAACTGTTTTTT.